Reported below is one T cell receptor beta chain. Its recognized antigen is unknown. A read error may account for a junction end that differs from germline. This entry is derived from a study of technical replicates of blood from several donors (dated by TCRdb to 2016 to 2017). Receptors were amplified or captured by the immunoSEQ multiplex PCR assay. Entries here come from immuneACCESS through TCRdb and include only in-frame sequences with V and J called. Some clones fail to appear in such tables; in the studies checked, an unresolved V gene covers under half of the shortfall, and the cause of the remainder is unknown. The sample table contains about 99,000 clones; only one count was recorded for 95% of them. The leading ten clones occupy about 0.21% of the sample. From its cysteine to its phenylalanine, the CDR3 spans 14 amino acids. CDR3 DNA is the only sequence kept; it has 42 bases, read in frame from the first base. Via the germline V gene (reference sequence), CDR1 is GTSNPN and CDR2 SVGIG.

This TCR derives from a human donor in good health. Sequencing input: T cells isolated from PBMCs. The chain joins TRBV30 to TRBJ1-3, with a tentative D gene TRBD1 over 5 matching bases. The CDR3 has the sequence CAWMRQGLGDTIYF. The base sequence is TGTGCCTGGATGCGGCAGGGCCTTGGAGACACCATATATTTT.